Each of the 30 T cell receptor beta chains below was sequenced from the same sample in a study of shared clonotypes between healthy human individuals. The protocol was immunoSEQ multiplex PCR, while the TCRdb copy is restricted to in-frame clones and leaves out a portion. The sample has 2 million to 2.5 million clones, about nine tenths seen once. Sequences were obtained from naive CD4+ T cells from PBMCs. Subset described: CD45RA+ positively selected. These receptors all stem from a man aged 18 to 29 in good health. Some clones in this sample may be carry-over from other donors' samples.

CDR3 region: CASRALSSYNEQFF. In DNA, the CDR3 is TGCGCCAGCAGGGCTTTGAGCTCCTACAATGAGCAGTTCTTC. The chain recombines TRBV5-1 with TRBJ2-1; D is undetermined. The CDR3 extends over 14 amino acids. The V end lost 5 bases, the J end lost 0 bases, and 9 bases lay between the germline ends. Germline CDR1 is SGHRS and CDR2 is YFSETQ.

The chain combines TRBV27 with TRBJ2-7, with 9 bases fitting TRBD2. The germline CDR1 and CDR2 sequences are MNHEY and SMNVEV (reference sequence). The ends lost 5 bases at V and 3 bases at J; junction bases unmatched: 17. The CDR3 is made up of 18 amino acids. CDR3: CASSPGAGGTPPNYEQYF. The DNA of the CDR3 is TGTGCCAGCAGTCCTGGGGCGGGAGGGACCCCTCCGAACTACGAGCAGTACTTC.

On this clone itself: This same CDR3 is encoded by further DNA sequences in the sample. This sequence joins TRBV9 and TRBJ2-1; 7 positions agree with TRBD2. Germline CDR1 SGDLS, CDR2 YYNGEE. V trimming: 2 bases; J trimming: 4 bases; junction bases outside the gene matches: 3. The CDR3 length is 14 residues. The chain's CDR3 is CASSVSSGYNEQFF. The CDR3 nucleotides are TGTGCCAGCAGCGTGTCTAGCGGTTACAATGAGCAGTTCTTC.

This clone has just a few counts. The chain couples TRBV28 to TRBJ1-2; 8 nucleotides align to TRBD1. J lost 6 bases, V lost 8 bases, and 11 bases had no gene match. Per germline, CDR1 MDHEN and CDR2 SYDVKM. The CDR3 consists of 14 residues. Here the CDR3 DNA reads TGTGCCAGCCGCCAGACAGGGGTTGGTGATGGCTACACCTTC. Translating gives CASRQTGVGDGYTF.

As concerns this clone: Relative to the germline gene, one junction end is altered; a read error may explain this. Written as DNA, the CDR3 is TGTGCCAGCAGCCCGGACACGCAGGGAAATTTT. It specifies CASSPDTQGNF. This chain joins TRBV7-6 and TRBJ1-3; tentative D call: TRBD1 (5 bases). Germline CDR1 SGHVS, CDR2 FNYEAQ. The CDR3 runs 11 residues. The complete variable domain, with remaining parts taken from reference TRBV7-6 and TRBJ1-3, reads GAGVSQSPRYKVTKRGQDVALRCDPISGHVSLYWYRQALGQGPEFLTYFNYEAQQDKSGLPNDRFSAERPEGSISTLTIQRTEQRDSAMYRCASSPDTQGNFGEGSWLTVV.

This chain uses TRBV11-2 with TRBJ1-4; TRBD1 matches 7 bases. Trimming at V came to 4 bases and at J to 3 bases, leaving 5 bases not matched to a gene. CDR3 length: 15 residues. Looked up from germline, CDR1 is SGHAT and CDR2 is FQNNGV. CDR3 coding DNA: TGTGCCAGCAGCTCCCGACAGGGAGCTAATGAAAAACTGTTTTTT. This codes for CASSSRQGANEKLFF.

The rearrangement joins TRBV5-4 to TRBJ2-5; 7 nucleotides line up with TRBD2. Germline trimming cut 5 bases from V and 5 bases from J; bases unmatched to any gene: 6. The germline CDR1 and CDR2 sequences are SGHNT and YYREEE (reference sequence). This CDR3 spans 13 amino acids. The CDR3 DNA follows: TGTGCCAGCAGTGGGCGGGAGAGGGAGACCCAGTACTTC. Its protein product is CASSGRERETQYF.

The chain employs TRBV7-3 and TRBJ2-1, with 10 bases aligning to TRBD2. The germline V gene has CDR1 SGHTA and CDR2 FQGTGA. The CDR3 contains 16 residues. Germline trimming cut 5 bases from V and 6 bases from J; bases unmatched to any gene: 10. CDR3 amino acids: CASSPPGLAASNEQFF. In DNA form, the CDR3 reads TGTGCCAGCAGCCCACCCGGACTAGCGGCTAGCAATGAGCAGTTCTTC.

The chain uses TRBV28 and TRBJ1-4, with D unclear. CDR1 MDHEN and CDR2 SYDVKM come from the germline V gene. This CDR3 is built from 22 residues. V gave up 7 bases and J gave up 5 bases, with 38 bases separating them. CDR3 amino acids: CASTPVAWGHLGDGLHNEKLFF. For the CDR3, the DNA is TGTGCCAGCACCCCGGTAGCTTGGGGTCACCTTGGGGATGGGCTGCACAATGAAAAACTGTTTTTT.

CDR3 sequence reads: CASSLGGGYWDEQFF. DNA of the CDR3: TGCGCCAGCAGCTTGGGCGGGGGCTATTGGGATGAGCAGTTCTTC. This rearrangement joins TRBV5-1 to TRBJ2-1; D possibly corresponds to TRBD2 (7 bases). Germline assignment: CDR1 SGHRS and CDR2 YFSETQ. CDR3 size: 15 residues. Between the trimmed V and J ends, which lost 0 bases and 8 bases, there was a span of 15 bases.

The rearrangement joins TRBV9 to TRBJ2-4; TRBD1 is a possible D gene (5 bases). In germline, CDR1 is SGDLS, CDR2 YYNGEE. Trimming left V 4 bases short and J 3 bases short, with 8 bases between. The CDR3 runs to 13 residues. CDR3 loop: CASSPQGKNIQYF. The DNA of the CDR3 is TGTGCCAGCAGCCCCCAGGGCAAAAACATTCAGTACTTC.

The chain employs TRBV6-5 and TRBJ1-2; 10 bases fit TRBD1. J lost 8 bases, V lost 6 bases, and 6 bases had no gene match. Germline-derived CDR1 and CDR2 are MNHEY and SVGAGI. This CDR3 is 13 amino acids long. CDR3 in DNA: TGTGCCAGCAGGCGACAGGGGGCAAGAGGCTACACCTTC. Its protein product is CASRRQGARGYTF.

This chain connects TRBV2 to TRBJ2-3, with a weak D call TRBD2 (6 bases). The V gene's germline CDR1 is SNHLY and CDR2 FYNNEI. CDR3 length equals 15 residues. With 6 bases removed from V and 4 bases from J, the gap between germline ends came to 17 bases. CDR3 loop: CASRRTTLGSDTQYF. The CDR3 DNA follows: TGTGCCAGCAGACGGACTACCCTGGGCTCAGATACGCAGTATTTT.

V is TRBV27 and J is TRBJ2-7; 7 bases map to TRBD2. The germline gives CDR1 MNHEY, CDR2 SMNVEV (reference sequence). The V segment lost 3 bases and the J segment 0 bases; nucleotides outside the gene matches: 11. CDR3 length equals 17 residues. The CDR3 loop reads CASSFSFRGGVSYEQYF. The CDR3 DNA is TGTGCCAGCAGTTTTTCCTTCCGGGGAGGGGTCTCCTACGAGCAGTACTTC.

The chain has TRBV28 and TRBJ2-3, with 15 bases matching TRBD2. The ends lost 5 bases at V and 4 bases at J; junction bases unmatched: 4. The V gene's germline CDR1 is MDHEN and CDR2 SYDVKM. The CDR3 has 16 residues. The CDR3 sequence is CASSAWTSGRADTQYF. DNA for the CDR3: TGTGCCAGCAGTGCCTGGACTAGCGGGAGGGCAGATACGCAGTATTTT.

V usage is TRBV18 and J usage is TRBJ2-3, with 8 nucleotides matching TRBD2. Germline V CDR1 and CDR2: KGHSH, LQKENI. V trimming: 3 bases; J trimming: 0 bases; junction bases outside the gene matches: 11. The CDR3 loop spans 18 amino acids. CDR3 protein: CASSPIGLALSSTDTQYF. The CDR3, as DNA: TGTGCCAGCTCACCCATCGGACTAGCACTTTCTAGCACAGATACGCAGTATTTT.

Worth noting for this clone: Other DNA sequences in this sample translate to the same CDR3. For the CDR3, the DNA is TGTGCCAGTAGTATATTAGGGACAGGGAACACCGGGGAGCTGTTTTTT. Its translation is CASSILGTGNTGELFF. This chain connects TRBV19 to TRBJ2-2; TRBD1 aligns across 8 bases. There are 16 residues in the CDR3. In germline, CDR1 is LNHDA, CDR2 SQIVND (reference sequence). J gave up 1 base and V 2 bases, and 3 bases lay outside the gene matches.

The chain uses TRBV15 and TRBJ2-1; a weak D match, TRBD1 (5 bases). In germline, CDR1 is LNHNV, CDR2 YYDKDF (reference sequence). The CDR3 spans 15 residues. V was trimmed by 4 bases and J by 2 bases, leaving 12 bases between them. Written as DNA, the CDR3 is TGTGCCACCAGCACTTCGCCAGGGCCCTACAATGAGCAGTTCTTC. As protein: CATSTSPGPYNEQFF.

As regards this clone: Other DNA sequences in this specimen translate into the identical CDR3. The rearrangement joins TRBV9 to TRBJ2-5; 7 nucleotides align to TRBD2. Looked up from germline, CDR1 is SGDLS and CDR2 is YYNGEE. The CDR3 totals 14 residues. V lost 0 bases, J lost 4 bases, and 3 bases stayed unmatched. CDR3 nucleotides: TGTGCCAGCAGCGTAGGACTAGCAGGAGAGACCCAGTACTTC. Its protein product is CASSVGLAGETQYF.

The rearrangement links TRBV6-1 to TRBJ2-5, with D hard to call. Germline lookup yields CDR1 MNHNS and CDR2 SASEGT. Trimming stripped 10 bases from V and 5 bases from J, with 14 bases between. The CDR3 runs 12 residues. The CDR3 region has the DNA TGTGCCACCACCATCAACCGGGAGACCCAGTACTTC. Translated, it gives CATTINRETQYF.

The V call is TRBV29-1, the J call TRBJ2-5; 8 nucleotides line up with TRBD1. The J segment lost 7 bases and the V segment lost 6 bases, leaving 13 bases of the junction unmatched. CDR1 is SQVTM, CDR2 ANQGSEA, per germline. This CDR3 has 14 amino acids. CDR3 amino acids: CSVRTGNFEGTQYF. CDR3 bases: TGCAGCGTACGGACAGGGAATTTTGAAGGGACCCAGTACTTC.

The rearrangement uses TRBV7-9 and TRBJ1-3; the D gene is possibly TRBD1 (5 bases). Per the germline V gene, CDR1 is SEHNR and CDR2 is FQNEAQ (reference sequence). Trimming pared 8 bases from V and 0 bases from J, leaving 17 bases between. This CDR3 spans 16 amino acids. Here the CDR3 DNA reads TGTGCCAGCCCCTCGGGGACGGTGAGCTCTGGAAACACCATATATTTT. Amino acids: CASPSGTVSSGNTIYF. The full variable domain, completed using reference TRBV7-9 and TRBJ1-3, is DTGVSQNPRHKITKRGQNVTFRCDPISEHNRLYWYRQTLGQGPEFLTYFQNEAQLEKSRLLSDRFSAERPKGSFSTLEIQRTEQGDSAMYLCASPSGTVSSGNTIYFGEGSWLTVV.

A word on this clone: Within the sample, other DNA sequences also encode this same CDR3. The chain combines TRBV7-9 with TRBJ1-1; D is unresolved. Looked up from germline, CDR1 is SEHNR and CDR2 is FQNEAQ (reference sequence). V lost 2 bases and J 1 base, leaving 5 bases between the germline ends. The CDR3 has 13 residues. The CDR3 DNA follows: TGTGCCAGCAGCTTAACAGAGAACACTGAAGCTTTCTTT. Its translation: CASSLTENTEAFF.

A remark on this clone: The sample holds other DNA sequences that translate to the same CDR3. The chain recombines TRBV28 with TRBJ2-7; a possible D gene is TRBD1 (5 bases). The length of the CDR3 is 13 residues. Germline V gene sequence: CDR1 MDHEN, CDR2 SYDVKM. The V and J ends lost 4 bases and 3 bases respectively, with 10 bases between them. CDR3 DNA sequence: TGTGCCAGCAGTTGGGGCGGACGCTACGAGCAGTACTTC. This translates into CASSWGGRYEQYF.

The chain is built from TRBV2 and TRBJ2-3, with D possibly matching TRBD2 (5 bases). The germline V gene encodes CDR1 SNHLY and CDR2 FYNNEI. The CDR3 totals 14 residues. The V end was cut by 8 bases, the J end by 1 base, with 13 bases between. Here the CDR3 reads CASGSSSGTDTQYF. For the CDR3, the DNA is TGTGCCAGCGGCAGTAGTAGCGGCACAGATACGCAGTATTTT.

This CDR3 is CASSSLAGNYEQYF. The CDR3 DNA reads as TGTGCCAGCAGCTCACTAGCGGGAAACTACGAGCAGTACTTC. V usage is TRBV9 and J usage is TRBJ2-7; 10 nucleotides line up with TRBD2. The V and J ends lost 4 bases and 3 bases, in that order; junction bases with no gene match: 4. CDR1 is SGDLS, CDR2 YYNGEE, per germline. The CDR3 spans 14 residues.

CDR3 bases: TGCAGCGTTGAAGGGGGGGAAAGCTCCTACAATGAGCAGTTCTTC. Amino acids: CSVEGGESSYNEQFF. The chain combines TRBV29-1 with TRBJ2-1; D may be TRBD2 (6 bases). The CDR3 sequence is 15 residues long. Looked up from germline, CDR1 is SQVTM and CDR2 is ANQGSEA. The ends were cut back, 1 base at V and 0 bases at J, with 10 bases in the middle.

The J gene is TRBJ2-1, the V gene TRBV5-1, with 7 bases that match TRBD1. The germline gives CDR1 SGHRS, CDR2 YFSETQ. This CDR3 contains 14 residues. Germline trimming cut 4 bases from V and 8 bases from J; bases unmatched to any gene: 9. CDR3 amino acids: CASSITGVGDEQFF. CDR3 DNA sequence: TGCGCCAGCAGCATTACAGGGGTTGGCGATGAGCAGTTCTTC. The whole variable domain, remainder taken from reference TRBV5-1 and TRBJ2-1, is KAGVTQTPRYLIKTRGQQVTLSCSPISGHRSVSWYQQTPGQGLQFLFEYFSETQRNKGNFPGRFSGRQFSNSRSEMNVSTLELGDSALYLCASSITGVGDEQFFGPGTRLTVL.

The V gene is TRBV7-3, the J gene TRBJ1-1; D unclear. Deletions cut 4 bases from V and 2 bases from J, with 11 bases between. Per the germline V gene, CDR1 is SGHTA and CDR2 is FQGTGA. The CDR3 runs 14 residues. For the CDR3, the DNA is TGTGCCAGCAGCTCCTATCGTCTAAACACTGAAGCTTTCTTT. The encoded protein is CASSSYRLNTEAFF.

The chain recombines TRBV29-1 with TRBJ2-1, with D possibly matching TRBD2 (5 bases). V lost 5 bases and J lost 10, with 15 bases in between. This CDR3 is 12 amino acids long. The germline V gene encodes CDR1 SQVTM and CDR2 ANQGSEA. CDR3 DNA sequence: TGCAGCGTTAGCCAAGGAGGTGGGGAGCAGTTCTTC. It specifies CSVSQGGGEQFF.